One sample yielded the 17 T cell receptor beta chains listed below, sequenced in a study of cytomegalovirus exposure and HLA in healthy donors. 13 Jbeta primers and 60 Vbeta primers were used for the PCR. Libraries were prepared by immunoSEQ multiplex PCR; TCRdb keeps only in-frame clonotypes and omits some of them. The data contain more than 90,000 clones, over 60% of them singletons. The sample comprised PBMCs. Source of these receptors: a human donor in good health.

The table lists this clone with a few counts. This chain connects TRBV15 to TRBJ2-7; tentative D call: TRBD1 (5 bases). The CDR3 spans 15 residues. The germline V gene encodes CDR1 LNHNV and CDR2 YYDKDF (reference sequence). Trimming pared 1 base from V and 3 bases from J, leaving 13 bases between. CDR3 DNA: TGTGCCACCAGCAGAGCTAGGGGCAGGGTCTACGAGCAGTACTTC. Residues: CATSRARGRVYEQYF.

With regard to this clone: This same CDR3 is encoded by further DNA sequences in the sample. This chain joins TRBV5-1 and TRBJ2-1; 8 bases line up with TRBD2. J lost 10 bases, V lost 0 bases, and 9 bases had no gene match. CDR1 SGHRS and CDR2 YFSETQ come from the germline V gene. The CDR3 has 15 amino acids. Here the CDR3 reads CASSLDPGRAGEQFF. As DNA, the CDR3 is TGCGCCAGCAGCTTGGATCCCGGGAGGGCCGGGGAGCAGTTCTTC.

The rearrangement uses TRBV7-8 and TRBJ1-1; a weak D match, TRBD1 (6 bases). Germline values: CDR1 SGHVS, CDR2 FQNEAQ. V was cut by 5 bases and J by 9 bases, with 16 bases left in between. This CDR3 region has 13 residues. The CDR3 DNA follows: TGTGCCAGCAGCAAAGTTATGGGGGCCCAAGCTTTCTTT. Its translation is CASSKVMGAQAFF.

The rearrangement joins TRBV19 to TRBJ2-5; the match to TRBD2 covers 12 bases. With V trimmed by 5 bases and J by 3 bases, 1 base remained unmatched. CDR3 length equals 14 residues. CDR1 LNHDA and CDR2 SQIVND come from the germline V gene (reference sequence). The CDR3 protein is CASSRTSGEETQYF. The CDR3 DNA sequence: TGTGCCAGTAGTCGGACTAGCGGGGAAGAGACCCAGTACTTC.

The V gene is TRBV12-5, the J gene TRBJ2-7, with D perhaps matching TRBD1 (5 bases). There are 12 residues in the CDR3. Germline-derived CDR1 and CDR2 are LGHNT and FRNRAP. Trimming stripped 8 bases from V and 4 bases from J, with 12 bases between. CDR3 sequence: CASTQDSYEQYF. The CDR3 DNA sequence: TGTGCTAGTACACAGGATAGTTACGAGCAGTACTTC.

The V gene is TRBV30, the J gene TRBJ1-1, with a tentative D call TRBD1 (5 bases). Per the germline V gene, CDR1 is GTSNPN and CDR2 is SVGIG (reference sequence). CDR3 length: 12 amino acids. DNA for the CDR3: TGTGCTAGGGCTGCCGGGGGCACTGAAGCTTTCTTT. Translating it yields CARAAGGTEAFF.

The J gene is TRBJ1-2, the V gene TRBV29-1; 8 bases align to TRBD1. The CDR3 consists of 14 residues. The J segment lost 6 bases and the V segment lost 4 bases, leaving 10 bases of the junction unmatched. CDR1 and CDR2 from the germline V gene are SQVTM and ANQGSEA. CDR3 in amino acids: CSVGPGQGADGYTF. For the CDR3, the DNA is TGCAGCGTTGGACCCGGGCAGGGGGCGGATGGCTACACCTTC.

The V and J genes are TRBV11-2 and TRBJ2-1, with 7 nucleotides matching TRBD2. Looked up from germline, CDR1 is SGHAT and CDR2 is FQNNGV. The CDR3 covers 15 residues. V shed 2 bases and J 9 bases; nucleotides not matched to a gene: 10. As DNA, the CDR3 is TGTGCCAGCAGCTTAAAGGGACTACGAGATGGTGAGCAGTTCTTC. This encodes CASSLKGLRDGEQFF.

The chain couples TRBV27 to TRBJ2-7; 8 nucleotides agree with TRBD1. Germline loops: CDR1 MNHEY, CDR2 SMNVEV (reference sequence). The CDR3 runs to 17 residues. The trim removed 5 bases at V and 2 bases at J, leaving 14 bases unmatched. CDR3 region: CASSPRLFGTGPYEQYF. The DNA of the CDR3 is TGTGCCAGCAGTCCCCGTCTTTTTGGGACAGGACCCTACGAGCAGTACTTC.

V is TRBV6-1 and J is TRBJ1-1; D perhaps matches TRBD1 (5 bases). CDR1 MNHNS and CDR2 SASEGT come from the germline V gene. The CDR3 length is 14 residues. V was shortened by 7 bases and J by 5 bases, with 17 bases between the two germline ends. CDR3 in amino acids: CASTEEGAWTEAFF. The CDR3 nucleotides are TGTGCCAGCACCGAGGAAGGGGCTTGGACTGAAGCTTTCTTT.

The chain combines TRBV6-5 with TRBJ2-3; D is unclear. The germline V and J ends were trimmed by 6 bases and 4 bases, with 5 bases remaining between them. Germline loops: CDR1 MNHEY, CDR2 SVGAGI. CDR3 length: 11 amino acids. DNA for the CDR3: TGTGCCAGCAGCTCAGCAGATACGCAGTATTTT. Its protein product is CASSSADTQYF.

The rearrangement links TRBV5-5 to TRBJ1-4; 7 nucleotides agree with TRBD1. Germline lookup yields CDR1 SGHKS and CDR2 YYEKEE (reference sequence). Trimming took 1 base from V and 7 from J; bases not matched to a gene: 7. This CDR3 spans 15 amino acids. CDR3 DNA sequence: TGTGCCAGCAGCTTGACTAGACAGGGATCTGAAAAACTGTTTTTT. This encodes CASSLTRQGSEKLFF.

V usage is TRBV19 and J usage is TRBJ2-1; 9 bases align to TRBD1. CDR1 LNHDA and CDR2 SQIVND come from the germline V gene (reference sequence). The CDR3 has 15 residues. V trimming: 4 bases; J trimming: 0 bases; junction bases outside the gene matches: 1. The CDR3 region has the DNA TGTGCCAGTAGTAAGACAGGGGGCTCCTACAATGAGCAGTTCTTC. Encoded protein: CASSKTGGSYNEQFF.

The chain couples TRBV2 to TRBJ1-4; a weak D match, TRBD1 (5 bases). V shed 3 bases and J shed 8 bases, with 13 bases lying between them. Germline CDR1 is SNHLY and CDR2 is FYNNEI. The CDR3 has 14 amino acids. CDR3 region: CASSDGGLAEKLFF. DNA for the CDR3: TGTGCCAGCAGTGATGGGGGGTTAGCAGAAAAACTGTTTTTT.

The chain couples TRBV19 to TRBJ1-1; D gene unclear. The germline V gene encodes CDR1 LNHDA and CDR2 SQIVND (reference sequence). The CDR3 sequence is 14 residues long. The germline V and J ends were trimmed by 3 bases and 0 bases, with 8 bases remaining between them. CDR3 in DNA: TGTGCCAGTAGTATCTACGGGATGAACACTGAAGCTTTCTTT. It is translated as CASSIYGMNTEAFF.

The rearrangement links TRBV5-1 to TRBJ1-1; D is perhaps TRBD1 (6 bases). The CDR3 contains 14 residues. Trimming stripped 0 bases from V and 6 bases from J, with 12 bases between. Germline V gives CDR1 SGHRS, CDR2 YFSETQ. The CDR3: CASSLAQGSAEAFF. The CDR3 nucleotides read TGCGCCAGCAGCTTGGCACAGGGATCGGCTGAAGCTTTCTTT.

The V and J genes are TRBV5-6 and TRBJ1-6; 8 bases line up with TRBD1. CDR1 and CDR2 (germline): SGHDT, YYEEEE. This CDR3 region has 15 residues. Trimming removed 1 base from V and 7 bases from J; junction bases left unmatched: 4. CDR3 nucleotides: TGTGCCAGCAGCTTGATCGACAGGGGAAATTCACCCCTCCACTTT. Translated, it gives CASSLIDRGNSPLHF.